The clone carrying this T cell receptor beta chain was seen only a few times. Its specificity is not known. Tagging with unique molecular identifiers was applied to individual cDNA molecules. TCRdb recomputed calls from the 5' RACE reads with MiXCR, one row per CDR3 protein. Among some 57,000 distinct CDR3 sequences listed, approximately 12% were seen once. The source of the sample is a study of early T cells in non-severe SARS-CoV-2 infection. On the study more broadly: From unsorted whole blood, bulk RNA was sequenced, and the chains remained unpaired. General study findings and limits: Private and CD4 specificities were missed by VDJdb matching, which favored anti-spike CD8 responses.

V was shortened by 4 bases and J by 8 bases, with 12 bases between the two germline ends. The CDR3 has 13 amino acids. The germline gives CDR1 SGHDT, CDR2 YYEEEE. This sequence joins TRBV5-6 and TRBJ1-4; D is perhaps TRBD1 (5 bases). The sequenced sample was whole blood. The receptor was derived from an adult who was a healthcare worker with PCR-confirmed SARS-CoV-2 infection or an uninfected control (not recorded which). The CDR3 protein is CASSPGTGEKLFF. The CDR3 DNA reads as TGTGCCAGCAGCCCCGGGACCGGAGAAAAACTGTTTTTT.